A selection of T cell receptor beta chains follows, all from one sample in a study of blood T cell repertoires in COVID-19. Only in-frame clones appear in the TCRdb table, and some are missing; sequencing was by immunoSEQ multiplex PCR. The table shows about 170,000 clones, with 84% occurring only once. The sequenced material came from peripheral blood. The source is a human donor with acute or convalescent COVID-19. The donor label of this sample is uncertain. Both conserved end residues are part of each CDR3. D genes are given only for firm matches. Part of the rows lack a size; the others show once, few, many or a class for expanded clones.

size	D	V	J	CDR3	DNA
-	-	TRBV29-1	TRBJ1-3	CSVDEGAENTIYF	TGCAGCGTTGACGAAGGGGCTGAAAACACCATATATTTT
once	-	TRBV19	TRBJ1-4	CASSLPDSSNEKLFF	TGTGCCAGTAGTCTACCAGACAGCTCTAATGAAAAACTGTTTTTT
-	TRBD1	TRBV6-5	TRBJ1-2	CASSWDRVGGYTF	TGTGCCAGCAGCTGGGACAGGGTTGGCGGCTACACCTTC
-	-	TRBV19	TRBJ2-3	CASSIDGVSLEGLTDTQYF	TGTGCCAGTAGTATAGATGGCGTTTCTTTGGAGGGGCTCACAGATACGCAGTATTTT
once	-	TRBV7-9	TRBJ2-2	CASSLLDSYTGELFF	TGTGCCAGCAGCTTACTGGACTCGTACACCGGGGAGCTGTTTTTT
-	TRBD1	TRBV6-6	TRBJ1-1	CASSGQGRNTEAFF	TGTGCCAGCAGTGGACAGGGTCGGAATACTGAAGCTTTCTTT
-	TRBD1	TRBV7-3	TRBJ1-1	CASSSPGQSTEAFF	TGTGCCAGCAGCTCCCCGGGACAGAGCACTGAAGCTTTCTTT
-	TRBD2	TRBV19	TRBJ2-7	CASSIMASGSGEQYF	TGTGCCAGTAGTATTATGGCTAGCGGGAGTGGCGAGCAGTACTTC
-	TRBD2	TRBV4-2	TRBJ2-5	CASSHGTSGPNQETQYF	TGTGCCAGCAGCCATGGGACTAGCGGGCCCAACCAAGAGACCCAGTACTTC
-	-	TRBV29-1	TRBJ2-2	CSVERGNGAGELFF	TGCAGCGTTGAACGGGGAAACGGGGCCGGGGAGCTGTTTTTT
-	TRBD1	TRBV6-4	TRBJ1-2	CASSDNGRGNYGYTF	TGTGCCAGCAGTGATAATGGCAGGGGGAACTATGGCTACACCTTC
-	TRBD1	TRBV19	TRBJ2-5	CASSLSLRQGALETQYF	TGTGCCAGTAGTTTGTCCCTTCGACAGGGGGCGCTTGAGACCCAGTACTTC
many	-	TRBV30	TRBJ2-1	CAWRGYGGYYNEQFF	TGTGCCTGGAGAGGTTATGGGGGCTACTACAATGAGCAGTTCTTC
-	-	TRBV18	TRBJ2-1	CASSRDFNNEQFF	TGTGCCAGCTCCCGGGACTTTAACAATGAGCAGTTCTTC
once	-	TRBV5-1	TRBJ2-1	CASSLGQLRGEQFF	TGCGCCAGCAGCTTGGGCCAACTACGCGGTGAGCAGTTCTTC
-	TRBD2	TRBV9	TRBJ2-1	CASSATSGAQGEQFF	TGTGCCAGCAGTGCTACTAGCGGGGCCCAAGGTGAGCAGTTCTTC
-	-	TRBV28	TRBJ1-1	CASAGEPEAFF	TGTGCCAGCGCTGGGGAGCCTGAAGCTTTCTTT
-	TRBD1	TRBV28	TRBJ2-7	CASSAPDRVGYEQYF	TGTGCCAGCAGTGCCCCGGACAGGGTAGGGTACGAGCAGTACTTC
few	TRBD2	TRBV11-2	TRBJ2-2	CASRSRGLVNTGELFF	TGTGCCAGCCGATCTCGGGGACTAGTAAACACCGGGGAGCTGTTTTTT
-	-	TRBV2	TRBJ2-6	CASGRFSGANVLTF	TGTGCCAGCGGGCGATTCTCTGGGGCCAACGTCCTGACTTTC
-	TRBD1	TRBV28	TRBJ2-5	CASSLGGLGQETQYF	TGTGCCAGCAGTTTAGGGGGTCTGGGACAGGAGACCCAGTACTTC
once	-	TRBV28	TRBJ1-2	CASFRWDKSLGSNYGYTF	TGTGCCAGCTTTCGATGGGACAAAAGCTTAGGTTCTAACTATGGCTACACCTTC
-	-	TRBV7-6	TRBJ2-4	CASSPSTTQTAKNIQYF	TGTGCCAGCAGTCCATCTACGACACAAACAGCCAAAAACATTCAGTACTTC
few	-	TRBV27	TRBJ1-1	CATRRADTEAFF	TGTGCCACCCGGAGGGCGGATACTGAAGCTTTCTTT
-	-	TRBV7-9	TRBJ1-6	CASSRRQQDNSPLHF	TGTGCCAGCAGCCGCAGACAGCAAGATAATTCACCCCTCCACTTT
-	TRBD2	TRBV6-6	TRBJ2-7	CASSYSGLAGVGEQYF	TGTGCCAGCAGTTACTCGGGACTAGCGGGAGTAGGGGAGCAGTACTTC
once	-	TRBV6-6	TRBJ1-3	CASINGGSGNTIYF	TGTGCCAGCATCAACGGGGGGTCTGGAAACACCATATATTTT
few	-	TRBV6-1	TRBJ1-5	CASSEGQSNQPQHF	TGTGCCAGCAGTGAGGGACAAAGCAATCAGCCCCAGCATTTT
-	TRBD2	TRBV11-1	TRBJ2-2	CASSPGRVGELFF	TGTGCCAGCAGCCCAGGGAGGGTCGGGGAGCTGTTTTTT
-	-	TRBV2	TRBJ1-6	CASKGVVGDSPLHF	TGTGCCAGCAAAGGGGTGGTTGGAGATTCACCCCTCCACTTT
once	TRBD2	TRBV28	TRBJ2-7	CASSPQGGMAGVSAYEQYF	TGTGCCAGCAGTCCTCAGGGCGGGATGGCGGGAGTTTCAGCCTACGAGCAGTACTTC
many	TRBD1	TRBV5-6	TRBJ2-7	CASSLLQGAGYEQYF	TGTGCCAGCAGCTTATTACAGGGGGCAGGCTACGAGCAGTACTTC
-	-	TRBV15	TRBJ2-7	CATSRDGQYSYEQYF	TGTGCCACCAGCAGAGATGGACAGTACTCCTACGAGCAGTACTTC
-	-	TRBV19	TRBJ2-7	CASSITGLSFYEQYF	TGTGCCAGTAGTATAACAGGTTTGAGCTTTTACGAGCAGTACTTC
-	TRBD2	TRBV11-2	TRBJ2-7	CASSLATSGGASYEQYF	TGTGCCAGCAGCTTAGCAACTAGCGGGGGGGCCTCCTACGAGCAGTACTTC
-	TRBD1	TRBV6-5	TRBJ1-5	CANGQGNQPQHF	TGTGCCAACGGACAGGGCAATCAGCCCCAGCATTTT
-	-	TRBV20-1	TRBJ2-1	CSASMAEQFF	TGCAGTGCTAGCATGGCTGAGCAGTTCTTC
-	-	TRBV3-1/TRBV3-2	TRBJ1-1	CASSLSRAGGTEAFF	TGTGCCAGCAGCCTTTCCAGAGCGGGGGGAACTGAAGCTTTCTTT
-	-	TRBV10-3	TRBJ1-5	CAISVTGGNQPQHF	TGTGCCATCAGTGTGACGGGTGGCAATCAGCCCCAGCATTTT
-	-	TRBV3-1/TRBV3-2	TRBJ2-5	CASSQERGRETQYF	TGTGCCAGCAGCCAAGAACGGGGGAGAGAGACCCAGTACTTC
-	TRBD1	TRBV12-3/TRBV12-4	TRBJ1-1	CASSWTGGTEAFF	TGTGCCAGCAGTTGGACAGGGGGCACTGAAGCTTTCTTT
-	TRBD2	TRBV3-1/TRBV3-2	TRBJ2-7	CASSQGAGGYEQYF	TGTGCCAGCAGCCAGGGAGCGGGGGGATACGAGCAGTACTTC
-	-	TRBV30	TRBJ1-6	CAWSIQGGSPLHF	TGTGCCTGGAGTATACAGGGCGGGTCACCCCTCCACTTT
-	TRBD1	TRBV2	TRBJ1-1	CASSMRGQGNTEAFF	TGTGCCAGCAGTATGCGGGGACAGGGGAACACTGAAGCTTTCTTT
-	-	TRBV30	TRBJ1-4	CAWSVGAGTNEKLFF	TGTGCCTGGAGTGTAGGTGCGGGAACTAATGAAAAACTGTTTTTT
once	TRBD2	TRBV25-1	TRBJ2-5	CASSEALGGGETQYF	TGTGCCAGCAGTGAGGCACTGGGGGGGGGAGAGACCCAGTACTTC
-	-	TRBV3-1/TRBV3-2	TRBJ2-3	CASSPGLRDTQYF	TGTGCCAGCAGCCCAGGACTAAGAGATACGCAGTATTTT
-	-	TRBV25-1	TRBJ1-5	CASSEFGGHQPQHF	TGTGCCAGCAGTGAATTCGGGGGGCATCAGCCCCAGCATTTT